This paragraph reports one T cell receptor (beta chain). No antigen is known for it. Its ends do not fully match the called genes, so a read error is possible. The germline CDR1 and CDR2 sequences are SEHNR and FQNEAQ (reference sequence). This CDR3 has 10 amino acids. This entry belongs to a study of T-cell reconstitution after alpha-beta-depleted transplantation in children. Study results and limitations: As was reported, about two months after transplant, alpha-beta T cells came from several hundred expanded graft clones. Recipient T cells and thymic progenitors that survived gave rise to the high TCRbeta diversity observed at day 60 in some patients. T-cell counts and diversity at one year following transplant were attributed mainly to newly produced T cells.

A library of TCRbeta sequences, prepared with unique molecular identifiers, was generated. TCRdb passed the PCR reads through MiXCR, listing each CDR3 protein once. Of around 490,000 distinct CDR3 sequences listed, about an eighth were seen once; the top ten hold less than 15%. The receptor was derived from a female patient aged 2-10 years who had a stem cell transplant for aplastic anemia, so the T cells may come from the graft donor. Sequencing used PBMCs, mostly from graft donor cells, obtained 180 days after TCRalphabeta/CD19-depleted stem cell transplant. The chain employs TRBV7-9 and TRBJ2-1; D call uncertain. Here the CDR3 DNA reads TGTGCCAGCAGCCCCCACGGACGATTTTTC. Protein sequence: CASSPHGRFF.